This TCR beta chain was retrieved from a study of identical twins. TCRdb used MiXCR to reprocess the 5' RACE reads, holding one entry per CDR3 protein. The sample has roughly 720,000 distinct CDR3 sequences; around a sixth are singletons. Trimming left V 5 bases short and J 0 bases short, with 6 bases between. The CDR3 runs to 13 residues. Germline assignment: CDR1 SGHVS and CDR2 FNYEAQ. These sequences were also reported in another study, on T cells expressing NK-cell markers. According to that study: Of eight sequenced donors, seven were HCMV-seropositive and one HCMV-seronegative.

Specimen: PBMCs. The TCR sequence derives from a woman aged 18 to 35 in good health. V gene TRBV7-6 combines with J gene TRBJ2-3, with no clear D. Written as DNA, the CDR3 is TGTGCCAGCAGCATCTCTAGCACAGATACGCAGTATTTT. Amino acids: CASSISSTDTQYF.